This T cell receptor beta chain was identified in a study of identical twins. Via MiXCR, TCRdb re-called the 5' RACE reads, giving one row per CDR3 protein. The data contain roughly 470,000 distinct CDR3 sequences, roughly an eighth of them singletons. CDR1 LGHDT and CDR2 YNNKEL come from the germline V gene (reference sequence). The CDR3 consists of 14 residues. The V end lost 1 base, the J end lost 4 bases, and 10 bases lay between the germline ends. In addition, the sample was reused for a study of yellow fever vaccine responses in identical twins.

The source material was CD4+ T cells sorted from blood. The chain links TRBV3-1 to TRBJ1-2, with D maybe TRBD1 (6 bases). This clonotype was obtained from a woman younger than 35 in good health. CDR3 protein: CASSQVQGTYGYTF. CDR3 sequence (DNA): TGTGCCAGCAGCCAAGTACAGGGTACCTATGGCTACACCTTC.